This note documents a single TCR beta chain sequence. Its recognized antigen is unknown. No base quality information exists; no much larger clone differs at one position. The source of the sample is a study of quantifying T cell responses using KT2 cells (dated by TCRdb to the late 2010s). Notes on the research overall: RNA was DNase-treated and reverse transcribed with TCR alpha and beta constant-region primers, mostly using SuperScript III. Under optimum conditions, the T4 ligation step was estimated to exceed 8.5% efficiency. PCR2 was run as a SYBR Green qPCR and stopped at a predetermined fluorescence threshold to avoid over-amplification. Beyond this particular receptor, the publication reports: Even at the lowest spike-in tested, roughly one KT2 cell per 100,000 PBMC, KT2 sequences were still detected. No side-by-side comparison of the pipeline with other TCR sequencing techniques was included in the study. At very high KT2 spike-in numbers, detection of KT2 sequences reached saturation. The numbers of KT2 alpha and beta sequences increased linearly with the number of input KT2 cells across several orders of magnitude.

Library creation used UMI-ligation and nested PCR. T4 RNA ligase 1 was used to ligate a single-stranded oligonucleotide containing the Illumina SP2 sequence and a UMI to the 3' end of the cDNA. PCR1 ran roughly 4 cycles (98°C 15 s, 69°C 30 s, 72°C 40 s); the beta primer was an equimolar mix of RC1.1 and RC1.2 covering TRBC1 and TRBC2. From PCR2 onward, TCR alpha and beta chains were processed separately, with sample indices and Illumina adaptors added. Placed after an 8-base spacer, the UMI was made up of 12 random nucleotides arranged as two hexamers with a spacer between them. Sequencing was done on an Illumina MiSeq using v2 2x251 paired-end chemistry, usually with about eleven samples per run. To boost diversity, each sequencing library was supplemented with PhiX DNA at roughly 5-8%. In the paper's pipeline: The raw reads were converted into FASTQ with bcl2fastq and then demultiplexed by dual indices with Demultiplexor. Decombinator assigned V and J genes by tag matching, allowing a single base-pair mismatch. Using UMIs, Collapsinator corrected both sequencing errors and the frequency errors that come from PCR heterogeneity. CDR3Translator converted Decombinator identifiers into nucleotide sequence, translated that sequence into amino acids, and extracted CDR3 based on C- and N-terminal motifs. Each distinct KT2 TCR was counted as a cluster of KT2 sequences sharing one unique molecular identifier. TCRdb cleaned the public reads at Q25 with fastp, built clones with MiXCR and kept in-frame beta chains. For every CDR3 protein sequence, its rows merge into one entry that carries the most common genes and DNA. None of the V and J calls come from the authors' own analysis; TCRdb made them. Present in this sample are tens of thousands of distinct CDR3 sequences, 6% to 9.5% of which were seen just once. The top ten clonotypes cover 15% to 19% of the sample.

Its CDR3 holds 15 amino acids, cysteine through phenylalanine. Only the CDR3 part of the read is kept: 45 bases, read in frame from the first base. After removal of 6 bases from V and 4 bases from J, the junction retains 11 bases not matched to a gene. To test the sensitivity and accuracy of the pipeline, known numbers of KT2, a T cell clone whose TCR had already been sequenced, were spiked into unfractionated PBMC. KT2 cells were mixed with a fixed number of PBMC to create a range of KT2-to-PBMC ratios. This chain joins TRBV12-3 or TRBV12-4 to TRBJ2-5; TRBD2 lines up with 7 middle nucleotides. The sample consisted of PBMCs spiked with cells of the T cell clone KT2. This receptor was identified in a human donor. The encoded CDR3 is CASRRESTGGETQYF. Here is the DNA: TGTGCCAGCAGAAGGGAGTCCACGGGGGGAGAGACCCAGTACTTC.